This T cell receptor (beta chain) emerged from a study of T-cell memory formation after mild COVID-19. Broader study findings: CD4/CD8 balance held among clones contracting day 15 to 85, and later expanders leaned CD4+. Detection of some responders pre-infection suggested pre-existing cross-reactive memory T cells participated.

Amplification by 5'RACE using constant-segment primers produced TCR alpha and TCR beta cDNA libraries that carried sample barcodes and UMIs. TCRdb reprocessed the 5' RACE reads with MiXCR, giving one entry per CDR3 protein. In the table there are some 440,000 distinct CDR3 sequences, more than 20% of which are singletons. On this clonotype itself: Its antigen is not identified.

V lost 1 base and J 3 bases, leaving 10 bases between the germline ends. Germline CDR1 is LGHNA and CDR2 is YSLEER. The CDR3 runs 15 residues. Material for sequencing was PBMCs or a T cell subset sorted from them (not recorded which). This rearrangement joins TRBV4-3 to TRBJ1-5; D not resolved. The TCR originated in an adult woman who had mild COVID-19 (a few samples of this study predate the infection). Cell type and time point are not known. In nucleotides, the CDR3 is TGCGCCAGCAGCCAAGGAGGAGCTCTCAATCAGCCCCAGCATTTT. Protein: CASSQGGALNQPQHF.